This is a list of T cell receptor beta chains from one sample in a study of shared clonotypes between healthy human individuals. Clones were sequenced by immunoSEQ multiplex PCR, and TCRdb holds only the in-frame ones, with some missing. The table has 110,000 or so clones, approximately 70% seen once. Sequenced material: memory CD8+ T cells sorted from blood. Receptors were obtained from a woman in her 30s in good health. CDR3s include the opening cysteine and the closing phenylalanine or tryptophan. The D gene is left open where the match is weak. The size field is filled for only some rows; it gives once, few, many or a size class.

CDR3 DNA	CDR3 protein	clone size	D gene	J gene	V gene
TGTGCCAGCAGTGCCCAACCCAATACAGGGAGTTTTTCCTACGAGCAGTACTTC	CASSAQPNTGSFSYEQYF	-	-	TRBJ2-7	TRBV25-1
TGTGCCAGCAGTTCCCTAGCGGGACCGATAATAAACACCGGGGAGCTGTTTTTT	CASSSLAGPIINTGELFF	-	TRBD2	TRBJ2-2	TRBV27
TGTGCCAGCAGTTTATCCCTAGCTAGTACCTACGAGCAGTACTTC	CASSLSLASTYEQYF	-	-	TRBJ2-7	TRBV6-4
TGCGCCAGCAGCTTGTGGACAGATACGCAGTATTTT	CASSLWTDTQYF	-	-	TRBJ2-3	TRBV5-1
TGCGCCAGCAGCCAACGGACAGACACAGATACGCAGTATTTT	CASSQRTDTDTQYF	-	-	TRBJ2-3	TRBV5-1
TGTGCCAGCAGTCCGACAGCTATATACAATGAGCAGTTCTTC	CASSPTAIYNEQFF	-	-	TRBJ2-1	TRBV6-4
TGTGCCAGCAGTTGGCCAATAGCTACAAATAATGAAAAACTGTTTTTT	CASSWPIATNNEKLFF	-	-	TRBJ1-4	TRBV21-1
TGTGCCAGCAGTGAAACTGGCGGGGACAGCTCCTACGAGCAGTACTTC	CASSETGGDSSYEQYF	many	-	TRBJ2-7	TRBV6-1
TGTGCCAGCAGTAACGGACTAGCGGGAGCATCGGCCCAGTACTTC	CASSNGLAGASAQYF	-	TRBD2	TRBJ2-5	TRBV6-6
TGTGCCAGCAGCCCTTATCGTGGGGCGGCCATGAACACTGAAGCTTTCTTT	CASSPYRGAAMNTEAFF	-	-	TRBJ1-1	TRBV11-3
TGTGCCAGCAGTTCGGACCCATCCTACGAGCAGTACTTC	CASSSDPSYEQYF	-	-	TRBJ2-7	TRBV27
TGTGCCAGCAGCTTTTACCGGGAGGGCCGCGACGAGCAGTACTTC	CASSFYREGRDEQYF	-	TRBD2	TRBJ2-7	TRBV7-2
TGTGCCAGTCATAGACAGGGAAGTTTCCCCGGGGAGCTGTTTTTT	CASHRQGSFPGELFF	-	TRBD1	TRBJ2-2	TRBV19
TGTGCCAGCACCCCCAGGGCTAGCGGAACCCCCCAGGAGACCCAGTACTTC	CASTPRASGTPQETQYF	-	TRBD2	TRBJ2-5	TRBV25-1
TGTGCCATCAGTACAGGGGCAGGTGGAAACACCATATATTTT	CAISTGAGGNTIYF	-	TRBD1	TRBJ1-3	TRBV10-3
TGTGCCAGTGGGGACACAGATACGCAGTATTTT	CASGDTDTQYF	once	-	TRBJ2-3	TRBV19
TGCGCCAGCAGCCCTTCGGACCTGGTTCTGGTCCATGAGCAGTTCTTC	CASSPSDLVLVHEQFF	-	-	TRBJ2-1	TRBV5-1
TGTGCCAGCAGCTTAGACCGGACAGGGATTTGTATCGAGCCCCAGCATTTT	CASSLDRTGICIEPQHF	many	TRBD1	TRBJ1-5	TRBV7-9
TGCAGCGTTGAGGACAGGGGGGACTATGGCTACACCTTC	CSVEDRGDYGYTF	few	TRBD1	TRBJ1-2	TRBV29-1
TGTGCCATCAGCGGACAGGGGGACAACAATCAGCCCCAGCATTTT	CAISGQGDNNQPQHF	-	TRBD1	TRBJ1-5	TRBV10-3
TGTGCCAGTAGTATCGCGCTGAGCTCCTACGAGCAGTACTTC	CASSIALSSYEQYF	large	-	TRBJ2-7	TRBV19
TGTGCCAGCAGCTTGGGGATTTACGGCGAGCAGTACTTC	CASSLGIYGEQYF	-	-	TRBJ2-7	TRBV7-9
TGCGCCAGCAGCTTCGGGACAGGGGACTCCGAAAAACTGTTTTTT	CASSFGTGDSEKLFF	-	TRBD1	TRBJ1-4	TRBV5-1
TGTGCCAGCAGTGAACGGGCAGGCGTCAACTATGGCTACACCTTC	CASSERAGVNYGYTF	-	-	TRBJ1-2	TRBV2
TGCAGCGTGATAGCGGGAGGGCCCTCTGGGGCCAACGTCCTGACTTTC	CSVIAGGPSGANVLTF	many	TRBD2	TRBJ2-6	TRBV29-1
TGCGCCAGCAGCCACACAGATACGCAGTATTTT	CASSHTDTQYF	-	-	TRBJ2-3	TRBV4-3
TGTGCCAGCAGTTACGGGAGGGCCTACGAGCAGTACTTC	CASSYGRAYEQYF	-	TRBD2	TRBJ2-7	TRBV6-5
TGTGCCAGCAGTGATCCCCAGAGTTCGGCAAAACAAGAGACCCAGTACTTC	CASSDPQSSAKQETQYF	few	-	TRBJ2-5	TRBV6-1
TGCGCCAGCAGCCAAGTGTTAGCGGGAGGCACCGGGGAGCTGTTTTTT	CASSQVLAGGTGELFF	-	TRBD2	TRBJ2-2	TRBV4-1
TGTGCCAGCAGCCTACAGGGGGCGGCCTATGGCTACACCTTC	CASSLQGAAYGYTF	-	TRBD1	TRBJ1-2	TRBV5-5
TGTGCCAGCAGTTCCCACCTACTTCTGAGGGAGGGCCGTTACAATGAGCAGTTCTTC	CASSSHLLLREGRYNEQFF	once	TRBD2	TRBJ2-1	TRBV28
TGCGCCAGCAGCCAAGAGCTCGGCAGGAGAGAGCAGTACTTC	CASSQELGRREQYF	-	-	TRBJ2-7	TRBV4-1
TGTGCCAGCAGTTTAAGGGTAGCGGGAGTATATACGCAGTATTTT	CASSLRVAGVYTQYF	-	TRBD2	TRBJ2-3	TRBV27
TGTGCGAGGGGGACAGACCAGCCCCAGCATTTT	CARGTDQPQHF	-	TRBD1	TRBJ1-5	TRBV19
TGTGCCAGCAGCACAACAAGGGCCCAGGGGGAAGCTTTCTTT	CASSTTRAQGEAFF	-	-	TRBJ1-1	TRBV9
TGTGCCAGTACCCATCCGGGACAGTTTGATCAGCCCCAGCATTTT	CASTHPGQFDQPQHF	once	TRBD1	TRBJ1-5	TRBV19
TGTGCCGGAGGGCCCCTGGACACTGAAGCTTTCTTT	CAGGPLDTEAFF	few	-	TRBJ1-1	TRBV6-1
TGTGCCAGCGGCGTCACTAGCGAGGCCCACGAGCAGTACTTC	CASGVTSEAHEQYF	-	TRBD2	TRBJ2-7	TRBV6-1
TGTGCCAGCAGCGACCCACGGGCCCCGGGAGCTGGGGCCAACGTCCTGACTTTC	CASSDPRAPGAGANVLTF	few	-	TRBJ2-6	TRBV25-1
TGTGCCAGCAGTCTAGGACAGGGTAACTATGGCTACACCTTC	CASSLGQGNYGYTF	-	TRBD1	TRBJ1-2	TRBV27
TGTGCCAGCAGTTCGTGGGGGACGCGGAGCTCCTACGAGCAGTACTTC	CASSSWGTRSSYEQYF	-	-	TRBJ2-7	TRBV5-4
TGCGCCAGCAGCCAACAGGCGAGTGGCTATGGCTACACCTTC	CASSQQASGYGYTF	-	-	TRBJ1-2	TRBV4-1
TGTGCCAGCAGTGAAGCTGGTGGTCGCTATGGCTACACCTTC	CASSEAGGRYGYTF	few	-	TRBJ1-2	TRBV2
TGCAGCGTTGCCCCGGACAGGGGGGCAAACATTCAGTACTTC	CSVAPDRGANIQYF	-	TRBD1	TRBJ2-4	TRBV29-1
TGTGCCAGCAGTTTCTGGGGAAACCAAGAGACCCAGTACTTC	CASSFWGNQETQYF	-	-	TRBJ2-5	TRBV28
TGTGCCAGCAGCCCTCAGGGGAATCTGAACACCGGGGAGCTGTTTTTT	CASSPQGNLNTGELFF	-	-	TRBJ2-2	TRBV14
TGCGCCAGCAAGAGTCGTGGTAACACTGAAGCTTTCTTT	CASKSRGNTEAFF	once	-	TRBJ1-1	TRBV10-1
TGTGCCAGCAGCCCCCGGACTGGATTTAACTATGGCTACACCTTC	CASSPRTGFNYGYTF	-	-	TRBJ1-2	TRBV7-9
TGTGCCAGCAGTAACTATAACACCGGGGAGCTGTTTTTT	CASSNYNTGELFF	-	-	TRBJ2-2	TRBV27
TGTGCCAGCAGCGAAGGGCCGTACTTGGGTAGCTCCTACAATGAGCAGTTCTTC	CASSEGPYLGSSYNEQFF	-	-	TRBJ2-1	TRBV9
TGTGCCAGCAGAGATGGGGCAGGCGAGCAGTACTTC	CASRDGAGEQYF	few	-	TRBJ2-7	TRBV6-1
TGTGCCAGCTCACCACGCGGGGGCACCCCCTACGAGCAGTACTTC	CASSPRGGTPYEQYF	-	-	TRBJ2-7	TRBV18
TGTGCCAGCAGCTTGAACAGGAACTCTGGAAACACCATATATTTT	CASSLNRNSGNTIYF	-	-	TRBJ1-3	TRBV5-4